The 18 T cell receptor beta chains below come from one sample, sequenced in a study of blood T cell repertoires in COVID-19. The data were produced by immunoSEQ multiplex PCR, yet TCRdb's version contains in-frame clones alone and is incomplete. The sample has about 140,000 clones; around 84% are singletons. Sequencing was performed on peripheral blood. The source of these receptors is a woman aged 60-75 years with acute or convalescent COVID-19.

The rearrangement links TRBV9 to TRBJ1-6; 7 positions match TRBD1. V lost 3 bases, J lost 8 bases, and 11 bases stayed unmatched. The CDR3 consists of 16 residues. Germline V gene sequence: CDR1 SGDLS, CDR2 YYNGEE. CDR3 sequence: CASSEKGAWEDSPLHF. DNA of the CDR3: TGTGCCAGCAGCGAAAAGGGGGCCTGGGAAGATTCACCCCTCCACTTT.

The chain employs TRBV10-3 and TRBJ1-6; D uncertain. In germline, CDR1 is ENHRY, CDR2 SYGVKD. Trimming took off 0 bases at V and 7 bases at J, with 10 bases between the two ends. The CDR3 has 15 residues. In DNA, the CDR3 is TGTGCCATCAGTGAGTCTTCCGGGATAAATTCACCCCTCCACTTT. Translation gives CAISESSGINSPLHF.

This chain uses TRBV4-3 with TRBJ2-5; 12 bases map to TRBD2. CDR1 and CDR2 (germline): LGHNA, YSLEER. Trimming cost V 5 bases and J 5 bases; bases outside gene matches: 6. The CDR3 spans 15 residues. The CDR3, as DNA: TGCGCCAGCAGCATAGGACTAGCGGGGAGGGAGACCCAGTACTTC. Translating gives CASSIGLAGRETQYF.

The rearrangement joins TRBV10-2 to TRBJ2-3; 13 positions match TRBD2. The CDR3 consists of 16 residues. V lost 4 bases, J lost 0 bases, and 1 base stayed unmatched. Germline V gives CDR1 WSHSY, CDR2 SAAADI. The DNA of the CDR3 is TGCGCCAGCAGTGGACTAGCGGGGGGTAGCACAGATACGCAGTATTTT. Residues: CASSGLAGGSTDTQYF.

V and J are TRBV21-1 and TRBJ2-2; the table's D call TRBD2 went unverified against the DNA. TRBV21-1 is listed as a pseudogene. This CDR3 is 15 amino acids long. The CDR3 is CASSKARREAGELFF. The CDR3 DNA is TGTGCCAGCAGCAAAGCTAGGCGGGAGGCCGGGGAGCTGTTTTTT.

CDR3 loop: CASSVSSGVYNEQFF. DNA of the CDR3: TGTGCCAGCAGCGTATCTAGCGGGGTTTACAATGAGCAGTTCTTC. J is TRBJ2-1 and V is TRBV9; 9 bases align to TRBD2. The CDR3 is made up of 15 amino acids. V gave up 1 base and J gave up 4 bases; unmatched junction bases: 3. Germline lookup yields CDR1 SGDLS and CDR2 YYNGEE.

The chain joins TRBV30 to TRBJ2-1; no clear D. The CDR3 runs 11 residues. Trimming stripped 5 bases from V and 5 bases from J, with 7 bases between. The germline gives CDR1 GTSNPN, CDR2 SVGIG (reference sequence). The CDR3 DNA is TGTGCCTGGGGCCTTAACAATGAGCAGTTCTTC. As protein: CAWGLNNEQFF.

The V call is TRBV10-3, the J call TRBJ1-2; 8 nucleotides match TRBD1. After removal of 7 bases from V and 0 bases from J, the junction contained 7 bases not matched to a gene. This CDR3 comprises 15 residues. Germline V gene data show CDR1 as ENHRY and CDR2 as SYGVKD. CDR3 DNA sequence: TGTGCCATCAATAAACAGGGGGAAGCTAACTATGGCTACACCTTC. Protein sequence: CAINKQGEANYGYTF.

Here the CDR3 reads CASIMTSGGNEQFF. In DNA, the CDR3 is TGTGCCAGCATTATGACTAGCGGGGGCAATGAGCAGTTCTTC. The chain recombines TRBV6-6 with TRBJ2-1; 12 nucleotides match TRBD2. Per germline, CDR1 MNHNY and CDR2 SVGAGI (reference sequence). This CDR3 contains 14 residues. After removal of 7 bases from V and 6 bases from J, the junction contained 4 bases not matched to a gene.

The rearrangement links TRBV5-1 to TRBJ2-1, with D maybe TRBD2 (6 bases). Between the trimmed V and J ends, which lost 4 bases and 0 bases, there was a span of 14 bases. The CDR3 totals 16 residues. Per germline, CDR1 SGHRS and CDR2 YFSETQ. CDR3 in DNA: TGCGCCAGCAGCGGGCGGACTACCATCTCCTACAATGAGCAGTTCTTC. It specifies CASSGRTTISYNEQFF.

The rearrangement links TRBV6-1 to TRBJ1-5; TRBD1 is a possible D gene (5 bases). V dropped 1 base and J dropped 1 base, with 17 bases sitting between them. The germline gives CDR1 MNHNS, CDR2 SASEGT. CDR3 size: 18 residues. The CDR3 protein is CASSEGGGLGISNQPQHF. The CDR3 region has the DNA TGTGCCAGCAGTGAAGGGGGGGGATTGGGGATAAGCAATCAGCCCCAGCATTTT.

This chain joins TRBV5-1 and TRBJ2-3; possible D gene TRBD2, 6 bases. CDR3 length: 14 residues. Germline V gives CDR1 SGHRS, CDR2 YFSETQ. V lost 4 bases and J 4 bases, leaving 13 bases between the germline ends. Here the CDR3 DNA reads TGCGCCAGCAGCCCGGGGGAAGTCGCAGATACGCAGTATTTT. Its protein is CASSPGEVADTQYF.

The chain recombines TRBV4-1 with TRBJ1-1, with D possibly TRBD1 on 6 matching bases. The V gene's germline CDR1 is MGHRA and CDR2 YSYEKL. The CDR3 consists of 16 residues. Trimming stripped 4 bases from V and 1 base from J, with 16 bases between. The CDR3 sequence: CASSPRDTYSNTEAFF. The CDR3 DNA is TGCGCCAGCAGCCCTCGGGACACCTACTCGAACACTGAAGCTTTCTTT.

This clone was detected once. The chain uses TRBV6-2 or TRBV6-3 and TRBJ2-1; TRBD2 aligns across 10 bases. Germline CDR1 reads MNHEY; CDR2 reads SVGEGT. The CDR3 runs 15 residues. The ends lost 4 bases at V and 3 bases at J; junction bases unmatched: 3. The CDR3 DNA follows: TGTGCCAGCAGTTTTAGCGGGGGGCGCTACAATGAGCAGTTCTTC. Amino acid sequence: CASSFSGGRYNEQFF.

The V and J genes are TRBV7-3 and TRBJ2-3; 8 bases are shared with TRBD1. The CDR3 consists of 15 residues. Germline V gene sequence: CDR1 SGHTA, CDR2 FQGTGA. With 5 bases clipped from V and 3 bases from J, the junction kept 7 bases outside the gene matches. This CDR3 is CASSQSGGMTDTQYF. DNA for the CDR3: TGTGCCAGCAGCCAATCAGGGGGCATGACAGATACGCAGTATTTT.

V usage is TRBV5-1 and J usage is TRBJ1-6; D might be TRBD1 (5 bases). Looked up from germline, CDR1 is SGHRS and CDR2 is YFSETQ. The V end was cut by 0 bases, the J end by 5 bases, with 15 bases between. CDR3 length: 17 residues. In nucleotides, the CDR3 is TGCGCCAGCAGCTTGGCCGTTAATCAGGGTAATAATTCACCCCTCCACTTT. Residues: CASSLAVNQGNNSPLHF.

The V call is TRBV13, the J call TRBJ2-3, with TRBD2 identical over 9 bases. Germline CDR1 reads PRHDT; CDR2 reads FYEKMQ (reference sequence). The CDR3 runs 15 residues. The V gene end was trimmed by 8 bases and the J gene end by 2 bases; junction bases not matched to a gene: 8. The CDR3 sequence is CASERGGASTDTQYF. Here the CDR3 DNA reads TGTGCCAGCGAGCGCGGGGGGGCCTCCACAGATACGCAGTATTTT.

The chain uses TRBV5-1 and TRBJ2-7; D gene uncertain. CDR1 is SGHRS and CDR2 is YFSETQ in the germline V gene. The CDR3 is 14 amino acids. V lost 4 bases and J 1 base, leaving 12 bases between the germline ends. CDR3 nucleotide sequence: TGCGCCAGCAGCATACTTTCGATTTCCTACGAGCAGTACTTC. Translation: CASSILSISYEQYF.